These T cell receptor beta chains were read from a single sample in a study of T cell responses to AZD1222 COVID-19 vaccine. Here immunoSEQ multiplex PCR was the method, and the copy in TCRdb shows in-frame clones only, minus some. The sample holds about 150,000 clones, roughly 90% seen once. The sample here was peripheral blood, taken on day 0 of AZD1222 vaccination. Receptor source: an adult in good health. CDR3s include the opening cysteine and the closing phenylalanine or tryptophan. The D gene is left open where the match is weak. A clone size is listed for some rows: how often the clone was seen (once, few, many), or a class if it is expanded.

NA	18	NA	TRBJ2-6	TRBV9	CASSVALGQISGANVLTF	TGTGCCAGCAGCGTAGCTCTCGGACAGATCTCTGGGGCCAACGTCCTGACTTTC
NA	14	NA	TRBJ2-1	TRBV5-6	CASSSLTDYNEQFF	TGTGCCAGCAGCTCCCTGACGGACTACAATGAGCAGTTCTTC
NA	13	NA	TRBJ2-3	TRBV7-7	CASSSSGADTQYF	TGTGCCAGCAGCTCCAGCGGAGCAGATACGCAGTATTTT
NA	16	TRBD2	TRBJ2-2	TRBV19	CASSISAGRGTGELFF	TGTGCCAGTAGTATTTCAGCGGGAAGAGGCACCGGGGAGCTGTTTTTT
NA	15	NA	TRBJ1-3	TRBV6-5	CASSPGEASGNTIYF	TGTGCCAGCAGTCCAGGGGAGGCCTCTGGAAACACCATATATTTT
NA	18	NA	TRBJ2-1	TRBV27	CASSLSASGMRGAGEQFF	TGTGCCAGCAGTTTATCGGCTTCGGGCATGCGGGGCGCCGGTGAGCAGTTCTTC
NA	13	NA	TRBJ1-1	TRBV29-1	CSGLKSGGTEAFF	TGCAGCGGTCTAAAATCTGGGGGCACTGAAGCTTTCTTT
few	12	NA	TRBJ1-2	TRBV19	CASQDRNYGYTF	TGTGCCAGCCAGGATCGCAACTATGGCTACACCTTC
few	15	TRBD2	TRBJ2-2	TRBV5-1	CASIGGLANTGELFF	TGCGCCAGCATAGGGGGACTAGCGAACACCGGGGAGCTGTTTTTT
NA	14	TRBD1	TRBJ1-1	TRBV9	CASSVGTQGGEAFF	TGTGCCAGCAGCGTAGGGACCCAGGGGGGTGAAGCTTTCTTT
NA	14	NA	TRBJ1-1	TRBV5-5	CASRPTGANTEAFF	TGTGCCAGCAGGCCCACAGGTGCGAACACTGAAGCTTTCTTT
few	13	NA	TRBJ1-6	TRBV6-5	CASSQGTAGGLHF	TGTGCCAGCAGCCAGGGGACGGCGGGAGGCCTCCACTTT
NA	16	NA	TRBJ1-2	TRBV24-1	CATSSSREGNGYGYTF	TGTGCCACCAGTTCTTCCCGTGAGGGAAACGGCTACGGCTACACCTTC
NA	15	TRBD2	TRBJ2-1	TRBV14	CASSQALAGYNEQFF	TGTGCCAGCAGCCAAGCCCTAGCGGGGTACAATGAGCAGTTCTTC
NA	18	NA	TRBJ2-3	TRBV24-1	CATSSDPPGRFGTDTQYF	TGTGCCACCAGTTCTGACCCCCCAGGGAGATTCGGCACAGATACGCAGTATTTT
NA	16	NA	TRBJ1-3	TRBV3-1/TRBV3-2	CASSPQGGSSGNTIYF	TGTGCCAGCAGCCCCCAAGGAGGGAGCTCTGGAAACACCATATATTTT
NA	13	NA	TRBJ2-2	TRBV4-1	CASSHPSSGELFF	TGCGCCAGCAGCCACCCTAGTTCCGGGGAGCTGTTTTTT
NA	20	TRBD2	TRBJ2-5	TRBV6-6	CASSRRGREGPRRIGETQYF	TGTGCCAGCAGCCGCCGTGGGCGGGAGGGCCCTAGGCGAATCGGGGAGACCCAGTACTTC
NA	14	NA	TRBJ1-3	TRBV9	CASSSRGSGNTIYF	TGTGCCAGCAGCAGCCGGGGCTCTGGAAACACCATATATTTT
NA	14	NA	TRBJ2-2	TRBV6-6	CASSYTEYTGELFF	TGTGCCAGCAGTTATACCGAGTACACCGGGGAGCTGTTTTTT
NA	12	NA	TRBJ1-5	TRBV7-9	CASSRDDQPQHF	TGTGCCAGCAGCCGCGATGATCAGCCCCAGCATTTT
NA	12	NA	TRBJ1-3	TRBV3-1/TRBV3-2	CASSATVGTIYF	TGTGCCAGCAGCGCCACAGTTGGCACCATATATTTT
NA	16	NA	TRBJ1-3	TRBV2	CASSDLTGPTGNTIYF	TGTGCCAGCAGTGATCTGACAGGACCCACTGGAAACACCATATATTTT
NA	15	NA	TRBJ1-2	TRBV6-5	CASSYSLNRADGYTF	TGTGCCAGCAGTTACTCGTTGAACAGGGCGGATGGCTACACCTTC
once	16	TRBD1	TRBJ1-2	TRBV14	CASSQDSTGGLDGYTF	TGTGCCAGCAGCCAAGACTCGACAGGGGGTTTAGACGGCTACACCTTC